The rows below give T cell receptor beta chains drawn from one sample of a study of blood T cell repertoires in COVID-19. Sequencing used immunoSEQ multiplex PCR; TCRdb keeps in-frame clones, though not all of them. The sample holds 66,000 or so clones, about four fifths seen once. Sequencing was performed on peripheral blood. These receptors were taken from a human donor in a cohort sampled during active COVID-19. CDR3s include the opening cysteine and the closing phenylalanine or tryptophan. Each record gives: J gene, V gene, D gene, clone size, CDR3 protein, CDR3 DNA. D genes are given only for firm matches. Clone size is not always given. Where it is, it says once, few, many or a class for expanded clones.

j_gene: TRBJ2-1
v_gene: TRBV30
d_gene: -
abundance: -
CDR3aa: CAWSDREEQFF
CDR3nt: TGTGCCTGGAGTGACCGAGAGGAGCAGTTCTTC

j_gene: TRBJ2-4
v_gene: TRBV28
d_gene: -
abundance: -
CDR3aa: CASIAGSKNIQYF
CDR3nt: TGTGCCAGCATCGCCGGTTCCAAAAACATTCAGTACTTC

j_gene: TRBJ2-7
v_gene: TRBV18
d_gene: -
abundance: -
CDR3aa: CASSPSSLSYEQYF
CDR3nt: TGTGCCAGCTCACCGTCGAGTCTGTCCTACGAGCAGTACTTC

j_gene: TRBJ2-7
v_gene: TRBV6-6
d_gene: TRBD1
abundance: -
CDR3aa: CASNLGQGLVYEQYF
CDR3nt: TGTGCCAGCAACCTAGGACAGGGGTTGGTCTACGAGCAGTACTTC

j_gene: TRBJ1-5
v_gene: TRBV5-4
d_gene: -
abundance: -
CDR3aa: CASSPDPGFGQPQHF
CDR3nt: TGTGCCAGCAGCCCCGACCCGGGGTTCGGGCAGCCCCAGCATTTT

j_gene: TRBJ1-2
v_gene: TRBV6-6
d_gene: -
abundance: -
CDR3aa: CASIYQGGFYGYTF
CDR3nt: TGTGCCAGCATCTACCAGGGCGGTTTCTATGGCTACACCTTC

j_gene: TRBJ2-1
v_gene: TRBV9
d_gene: -
abundance: -
CDR3aa: CASSPLGSSYNEQFF
CDR3nt: TGTGCCAGCAGCCCGCTCGGGAGCTCCTACAATGAGCAGTTCTTC

j_gene: TRBJ2-3
v_gene: TRBV6-5
d_gene: TRBD1
abundance: -
CDR3aa: CASRARTGGTDTQYF
CDR3nt: TGTGCCAGCAGGGCCCGGACAGGGGGCACAGATACGCAGTATTTT

j_gene: TRBJ1-2
v_gene: TRBV14
d_gene: -
abundance: once
CDR3aa: CASSPDRKPYGYTF
CDR3nt: TGTGCCAGCAGCCCCGACAGAAAACCCTATGGCTACACCTTC

j_gene: TRBJ2-6
v_gene: TRBV7-9
d_gene: -
abundance: once
CDR3aa: CASSLAAGYSGANVLTF
CDR3nt: TGTGCCAGCAGCTTAGCGGCAGGCTACTCTGGGGCCAACGTCCTGACTTTC

j_gene: TRBJ2-6
v_gene: TRBV11-2
d_gene: TRBD1
abundance: -
CDR3aa: CASSPQGVNVLTF
CDR3nt: TGTGCCAGCAGCCCCCAGGGGGTCAACGTCCTGACTTTC

j_gene: TRBJ2-1
v_gene: TRBV18
d_gene: -
abundance: -
CDR3aa: CASSASRDNEQFF
CDR3nt: TGTGCCAGCTCAGCTAGCCGTGACAATGAGCAGTTCTTC

j_gene: TRBJ2-3
v_gene: TRBV6-2/TRBV6-3
d_gene: TRBD1
abundance: -
CDR3aa: CASSDHDRGSTDTQYF
CDR3nt: TGTGCCAGCAGTGATCACGACAGGGGCAGCACAGATACGCAGTATTTT

j_gene: TRBJ2-7
v_gene: TRBV27
d_gene: TRBD1
abundance: -
CDR3aa: CASRAGQGAYYEQYF
CDR3nt: TGTGCCAGCAGAGCGGGACAGGGGGCATACTACGAGCAGTACTTC

j_gene: TRBJ1-1
v_gene: TRBV6-4
d_gene: TRBD1
abundance: -
CDR3aa: CASRRQGNTEAFF
CDR3nt: TGTGCCAGCAGAAGACAGGGGAACACTGAAGCTTTCTTT

j_gene: TRBJ2-1
v_gene: TRBV27
d_gene: TRBD2
abundance: -
CDR3aa: CASSGRGLAGVNEQFF
CDR3nt: TGTGCCAGCAGTGGCAGAGGACTAGCGGGAGTAAATGAGCAGTTCTTC

j_gene: TRBJ2-1
v_gene: TRBV6-2/TRBV6-3
d_gene: TRBD2
abundance: -
CDR3aa: CASSQGLAGGQNEQFF
CDR3nt: TGTGCCAGCAGCCAAGGACTAGCGGGAGGTCAGAATGAGCAGTTCTTC

j_gene: TRBJ2-7
v_gene: TRBV28
d_gene: -
abundance: -
CDR3aa: CASSNRPEQYF
CDR3nt: TGTGCCAGCAGCAACAGGCCGGAGCAGTACTTC

j_gene: TRBJ2-1
v_gene: TRBV3-1/TRBV3-2
d_gene: -
abundance: -
CDR3aa: CASSQGGQLYNEQFF
CDR3nt: TGTGCCAGCAGCCAAGGCGGACAACTCTACAATGAGCAGTTCTTC

j_gene: TRBJ2-7
v_gene: TRBV27
d_gene: -
abundance: few
CDR3aa: CASSLRGPYEQYF
CDR3nt: TGTGCCAGCAGTTTACGCGGGCCCTACGAGCAGTACTTC

j_gene: TRBJ2-7
v_gene: TRBV5-1
d_gene: -
abundance: -
CDR3aa: CASSLAPGDYYEQYF
CDR3nt: TGCGCCAGCAGCTTGGCCCCCGGGGATTACTACGAGCAGTACTTC

j_gene: TRBJ2-1
v_gene: TRBV7-3
d_gene: -
abundance: -
CDR3aa: CASSYTGEAEQFF
CDR3nt: TGTGCCAGCAGCTATACAGGGGAGGCTGAGCAGTTCTTC

j_gene: TRBJ1-2
v_gene: TRBV7-9
d_gene: -
abundance: -
CDR3aa: CASSFSRDGYTF
CDR3nt: TGTGCCAGCAGCTTCAGCCGGGATGGCTACACCTTC

j_gene: TRBJ2-1
v_gene: TRBV6-5
d_gene: -
abundance: -
CDR3aa: CASSYGRNNEQFF
CDR3nt: TGTGCCAGCAGTTACGGCCGTAACAATGAGCAGTTCTTC

j_gene: TRBJ2-3
v_gene: TRBV7-2
d_gene: TRBD2
abundance: once
CDR3aa: CASRIGTSGRLADTQYF
CDR3nt: TGTGCCAGCAGGATCGGGACTAGCGGGAGACTAGCAGATACGCAGTATTTT

j_gene: TRBJ1-2
v_gene: TRBV28
d_gene: TRBD1
abundance: -
CDR3aa: CASREATGGGYGYTF
CDR3nt: TGTGCCAGCAGGGAGGCGACAGGGGGCGGCTATGGCTACACCTTC

j_gene: TRBJ2-6
v_gene: TRBV5-1
d_gene: -
abundance: -
CDR3aa: CASSQGQSSGANVLTF
CDR3nt: TGCGCCAGCAGCCAAGGACAATCCTCTGGGGCCAACGTCCTGACTTTC

j_gene: TRBJ1-4
v_gene: TRBV28
d_gene: -
abundance: -
CDR3aa: CASSFGKMNKLFF
CDR3nt: TGTGCCAGCAGTTTCGGTAAAATGAATAAACTGTTTTTT

j_gene: TRBJ1-5
v_gene: TRBV6-5
d_gene: -
abundance: once
CDR3aa: CASSPQGPSNQPQHF
CDR3nt: TGTGCCAGCAGTCCACAGGGCCCCAGCAATCAGCCCCAGCATTTT